Listed below are T cell receptor beta chains from one sample, sequenced in a study of shared clonotypes between healthy human individuals. Produced via immunoSEQ multiplex PCR; TCRdb's table is partial and in-frame only. The repertoire includes fewer than 600,000 clones, around 80% of them detected once, and 12% sits in the top ten. The sequencing input was PBMCs. Receptors were obtained from a middle-aged woman in good health. Some clones in this sample may be carry-over from other donors' samples. Both conserved end residues are part of each CDR3.

J | V | CDR3
TRBJ2-7 | TRBV4-1 | CASSQGWTSGFSYEQYF
TRBJ2-2 | TRBV1 | CTSSKLAGGTTGELFF
TRBJ2-5 | TRBV15 | CATQGQGTWETQYF
TRBJ2-1 | TRBV4-1 | CASSQVAESYNEQFF
TRBJ1-4 | TRBV4-1 | CASSRTGGVDEKLFF
TRBJ2-7 | TRBV5-6 | CASSLVTGQTYEQYF
TRBJ1-1 | TRBV27 | CASSLSVNTEAFF
TRBJ2-3 | TRBV5-4 | CASSLVVLGPTDTQYF
TRBJ2-2 | TRBV11-3 | CASSRREGFANTGELFF
TRBJ2-3 | TRBV9 | CASSGGRGRGGDTQYF
TRBJ1-1 | TRBV29-1 | CSATQGGDTEAFF
TRBJ2-5 | TRBV28 | CASSPRSSGKETQYF
TRBJ2-1 | TRBV5-1 | CASSLGQGSYNEQFF
TRBJ1-3 | TRBV4-2 | CASSQGPGESGNTIYF
TRBJ1-3 | TRBV6-1 | CASSGTQSSGNTIYF
TRBJ1-1 | TRBV11-2 | CASSFGQLNTEAFF
TRBJ2-1 | TRBV11-2 | CASSLVASSYNEQFF
TRBJ1-2 | TRBV10-3 | CAISESNYGYTF
TRBJ2-1 | TRBV29-1 | CSVEDGLAGPNEQFF
TRBJ2-5 | TRBV5-1 | CASSLEGREVETQYF
TRBJ1-2 | TRBV5-1 | CASSPDRVEGYTF
TRBJ2-1 | TRBV5-1 | CASSPGLAGTEQFF
TRBJ2-7 | TRBV5-1 | CVSSSQGWWQYF
TRBJ2-7 | TRBV5-5 | CASSLDGAGGYYEQYF
TRBJ2-7 | TRBV18 | CASSPPSGTYEQYF
TRBJ2-3 | TRBV19 | CASSVGQARDTQYF
TRBJ2-7 | TRBV7-6 | CASIESGGSYEQYF
TRBJ2-1 | TRBV7-2 | CASSPGLADNEQFF
TRBJ1-2 | TRBV15 | CATSRGEFNYGYTF
TRBJ2-1 | TRBV28 | CASTLLGRSGTVNEQFF
TRBJ1-1 | TRBV5-5 | CASTTATVRDEAFF
TRBJ1-5 | TRBV29-1 | CSVGLGQGSQPQHF
TRBJ1-5 | TRBV4-1 | CASSQAPVGDGQPQHF
TRBJ1-2 | TRBV18 | CASSPAGAGAAYGYTF
TRBJ1-2 | TRBV7-2 | CASSLEGRYGYTF
TRBJ2-3 | TRBV5-1 | CASSLEGQGTDTQYF
TRBJ2-7 | TRBV5-1 | CASSLSGTGPSEQYF
TRBJ1-1 | TRBV6-5 | CASSYQNQGLSEAFF
TRBJ2-7 | TRBV7-2 | CASSPERFSYEQYF
TRBJ2-3 | TRBV18 | CASSPRTGVEDTQYF
TRBJ1-4 | TRBV5-4 | CASSSGATNEKLFF
TRBJ2-4 | TRBV5-1 | CASSETGTTDIQYF
TRBJ2-1 | TRBV5-1 | CASRGSVSYNEQFF
TRBJ2-7 | TRBV18 | CASSPRDSYEQYF
TRBJ2-5 | TRBV16 | CASSQGRHRETQYF
TRBJ1-3 | TRBV7-9 | CASRGTPSSGNTIYF
TRBJ2-3 | TRBV6-4 | CASSDSLAGGSDTQYF
TRBJ2-1 | TRBV7-3 | CASSLLDREGWNEQFF